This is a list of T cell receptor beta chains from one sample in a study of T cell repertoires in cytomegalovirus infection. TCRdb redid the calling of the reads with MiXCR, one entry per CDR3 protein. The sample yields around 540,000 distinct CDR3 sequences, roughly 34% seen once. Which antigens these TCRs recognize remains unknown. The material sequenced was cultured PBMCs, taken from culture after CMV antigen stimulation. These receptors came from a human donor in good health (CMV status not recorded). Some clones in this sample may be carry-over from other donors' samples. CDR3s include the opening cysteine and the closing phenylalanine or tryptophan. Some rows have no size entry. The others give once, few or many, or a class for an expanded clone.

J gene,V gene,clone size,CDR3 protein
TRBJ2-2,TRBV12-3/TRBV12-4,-,CASRNIQGLAEVGAGELFF
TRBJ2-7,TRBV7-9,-,CASSLVPGTYEQYF
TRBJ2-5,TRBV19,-,CASSNQGQLQETQYF
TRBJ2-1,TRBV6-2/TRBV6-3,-,CASSYRKPRGVHNEQFF
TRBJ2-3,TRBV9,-,CASSVGGSDITDTQYF
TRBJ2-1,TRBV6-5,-,CASTSRSYNEQFF
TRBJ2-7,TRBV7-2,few,CASSLSVSYEQYF
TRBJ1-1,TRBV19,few,CASSFLTGGGGTEAFF
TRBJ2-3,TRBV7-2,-,CTSSLVAASTDTQYF
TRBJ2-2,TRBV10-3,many,CAISGPGRLAGVQTGELFF
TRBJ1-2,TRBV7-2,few,CASSGEGYGYTF
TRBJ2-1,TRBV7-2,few,CASSRGRLDEQFF
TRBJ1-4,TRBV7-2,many,CASSLAGQGREKLFF
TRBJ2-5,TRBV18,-,CASSPPNRDQETQYF
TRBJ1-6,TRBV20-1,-,CSANRTGTYSYNSPLHF
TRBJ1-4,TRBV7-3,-,CASSLQAPGEKLFF